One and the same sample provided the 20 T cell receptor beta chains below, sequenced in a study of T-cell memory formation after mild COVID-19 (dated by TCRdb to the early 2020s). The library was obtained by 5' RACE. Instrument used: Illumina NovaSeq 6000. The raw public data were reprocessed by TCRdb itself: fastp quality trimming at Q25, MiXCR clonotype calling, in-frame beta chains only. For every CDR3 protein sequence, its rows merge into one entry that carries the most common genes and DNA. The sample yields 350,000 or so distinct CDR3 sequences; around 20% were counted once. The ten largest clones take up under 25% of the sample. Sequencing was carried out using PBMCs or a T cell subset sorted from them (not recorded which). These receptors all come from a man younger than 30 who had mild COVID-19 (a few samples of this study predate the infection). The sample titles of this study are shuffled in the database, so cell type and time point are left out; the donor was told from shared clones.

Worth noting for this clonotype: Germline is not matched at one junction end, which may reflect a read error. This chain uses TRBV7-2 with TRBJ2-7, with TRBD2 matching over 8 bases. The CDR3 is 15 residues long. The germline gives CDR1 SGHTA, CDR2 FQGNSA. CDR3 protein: CASSPSGQRGTLGDF. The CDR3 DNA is TGTGCCAGCAGCCCGTCGGGCCAGCGGGGGACTCTAGGGGACTTC.

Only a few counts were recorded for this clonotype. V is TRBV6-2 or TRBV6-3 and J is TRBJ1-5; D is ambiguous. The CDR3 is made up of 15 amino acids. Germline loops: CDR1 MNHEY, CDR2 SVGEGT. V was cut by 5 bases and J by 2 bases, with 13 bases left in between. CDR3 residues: CASSPVGGGNQPQHF. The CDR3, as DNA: TGTGCCAGCAGTCCCGTGGGTGGGGGCAATCAGCCCCAGCATTTT.

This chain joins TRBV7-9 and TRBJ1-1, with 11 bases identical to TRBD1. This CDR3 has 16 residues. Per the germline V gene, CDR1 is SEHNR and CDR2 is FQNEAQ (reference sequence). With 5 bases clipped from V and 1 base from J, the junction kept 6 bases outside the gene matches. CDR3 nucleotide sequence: TGTGCCAGCAGCAAAGGACAGGGGGCAGGGAACACTGAAGCTTTCTTT. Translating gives CASSKGQGAGNTEAFF.

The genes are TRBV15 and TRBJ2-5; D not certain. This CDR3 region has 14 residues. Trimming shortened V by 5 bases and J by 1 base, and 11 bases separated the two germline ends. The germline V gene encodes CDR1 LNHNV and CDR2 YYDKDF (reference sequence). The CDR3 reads CATSRGSVQETQYF. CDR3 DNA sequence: TGTGCCACCAGCCGCGGAAGCGTCCAAGAGACCCAGTACTTC.

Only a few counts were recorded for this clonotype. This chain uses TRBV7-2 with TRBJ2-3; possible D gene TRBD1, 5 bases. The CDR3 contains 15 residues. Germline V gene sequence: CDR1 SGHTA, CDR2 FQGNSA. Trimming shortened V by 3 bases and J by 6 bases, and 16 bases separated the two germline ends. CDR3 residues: CASSFARGLLDTQYF. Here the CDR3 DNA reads TGTGCCAGCAGCTTTGCAAGGGGCCTTCTGGATACGCAGTATTTT. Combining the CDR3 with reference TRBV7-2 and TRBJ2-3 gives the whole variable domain GAGVSQSPSNKVTEKGKDVELRCDPISGHTALYWYRQSLGQGLEFLIYFQGNSAPDKSGLPSDRFSAERTGGSVSTLTIQRTQQEDSAVYLCASSFARGLLDTQYFGPGTRLTVL.

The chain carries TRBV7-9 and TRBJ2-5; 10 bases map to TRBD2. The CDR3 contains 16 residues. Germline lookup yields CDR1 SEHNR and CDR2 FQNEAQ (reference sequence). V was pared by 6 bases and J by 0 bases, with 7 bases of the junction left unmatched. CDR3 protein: CASSPTSGINQETQYF. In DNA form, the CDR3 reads TGTGCCAGCAGTCCTACTAGCGGGATCAACCAAGAGACCCAGTACTTC.

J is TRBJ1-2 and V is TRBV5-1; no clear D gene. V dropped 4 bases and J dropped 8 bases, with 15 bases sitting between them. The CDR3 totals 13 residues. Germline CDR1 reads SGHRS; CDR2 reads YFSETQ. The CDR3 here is CASSMAGRSGYTF. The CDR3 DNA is TGCGCCAGCAGCATGGCCGGGCGCTCGGGCTACACCTTC.

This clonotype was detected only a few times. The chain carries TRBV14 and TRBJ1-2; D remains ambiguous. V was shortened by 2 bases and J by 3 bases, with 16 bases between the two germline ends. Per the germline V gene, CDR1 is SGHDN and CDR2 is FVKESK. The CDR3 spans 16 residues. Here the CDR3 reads CASSQRVAGGHYGYTF. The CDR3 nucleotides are TGTGCCAGCAGCCAACGGGTTGCGGGTGGGCACTATGGCTACACCTTC.

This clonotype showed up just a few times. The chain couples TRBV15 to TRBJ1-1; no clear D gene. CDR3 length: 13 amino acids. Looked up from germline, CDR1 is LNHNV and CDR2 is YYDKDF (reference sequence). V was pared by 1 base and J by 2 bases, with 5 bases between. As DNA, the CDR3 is TGTGCCACCAGCAGAGCTCCCAACACTGAAGCTTTCTTT. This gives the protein CATSRAPNTEAFF.

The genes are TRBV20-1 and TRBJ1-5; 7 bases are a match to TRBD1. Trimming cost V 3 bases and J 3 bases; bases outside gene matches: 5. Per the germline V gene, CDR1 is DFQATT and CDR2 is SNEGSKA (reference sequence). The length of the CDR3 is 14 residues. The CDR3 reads CSASRGHHNQPQHF. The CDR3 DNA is TGCAGTGCTAGTAGGGGGCACCACAATCAGCCCCAGCATTTT.

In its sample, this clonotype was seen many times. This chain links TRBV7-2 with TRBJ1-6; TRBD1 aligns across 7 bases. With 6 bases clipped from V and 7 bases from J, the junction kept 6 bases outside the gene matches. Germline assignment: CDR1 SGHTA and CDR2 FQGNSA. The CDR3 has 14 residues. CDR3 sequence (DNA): TGTGCCAGCAGTCCTCTAGGGGGCAATTCACCCCTCCACTTT. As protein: CASSPLGGNSPLHF.

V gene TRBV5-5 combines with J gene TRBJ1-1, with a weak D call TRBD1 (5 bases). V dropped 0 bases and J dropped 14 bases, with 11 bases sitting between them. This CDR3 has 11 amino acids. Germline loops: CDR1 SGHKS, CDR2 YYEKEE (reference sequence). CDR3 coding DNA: TGTGCCAGCAGCTTGGAAGGGGCCGCCTTCTTT. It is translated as CASSLEGAAFF.

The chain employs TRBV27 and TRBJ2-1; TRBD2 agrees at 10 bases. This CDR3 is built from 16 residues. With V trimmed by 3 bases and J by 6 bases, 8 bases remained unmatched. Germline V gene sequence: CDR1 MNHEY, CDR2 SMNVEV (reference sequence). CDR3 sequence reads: CASSLGWSSGGNEQFF. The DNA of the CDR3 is TGTGCCAGCAGTTTGGGGTGGTCTAGCGGGGGCAATGAGCAGTTCTTC.

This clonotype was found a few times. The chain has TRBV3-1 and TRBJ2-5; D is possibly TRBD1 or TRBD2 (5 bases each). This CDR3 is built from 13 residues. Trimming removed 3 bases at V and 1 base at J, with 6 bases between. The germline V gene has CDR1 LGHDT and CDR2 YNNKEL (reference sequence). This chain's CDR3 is CASSQRGQETQYF. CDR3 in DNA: TGTGCCAGCAGCCAGAGGGGCCAAGAGACCCAGTACTTC.

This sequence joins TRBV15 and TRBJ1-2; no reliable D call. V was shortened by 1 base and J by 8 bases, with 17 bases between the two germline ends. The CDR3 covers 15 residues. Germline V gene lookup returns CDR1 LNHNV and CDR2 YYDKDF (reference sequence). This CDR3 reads CATSRVGISGIGYTF. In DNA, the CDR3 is TGTGCCACCAGCAGAGTGGGGATCAGCGGAATCGGCTACACCTTC.

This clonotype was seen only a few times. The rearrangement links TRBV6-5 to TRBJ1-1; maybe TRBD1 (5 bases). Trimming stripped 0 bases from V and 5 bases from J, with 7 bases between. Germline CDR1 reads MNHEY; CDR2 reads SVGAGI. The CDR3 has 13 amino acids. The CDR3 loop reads CASSYSRGTEAFF. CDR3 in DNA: TGTGCCAGCAGTTACTCTCGGGGGACTGAAGCTTTCTTT.

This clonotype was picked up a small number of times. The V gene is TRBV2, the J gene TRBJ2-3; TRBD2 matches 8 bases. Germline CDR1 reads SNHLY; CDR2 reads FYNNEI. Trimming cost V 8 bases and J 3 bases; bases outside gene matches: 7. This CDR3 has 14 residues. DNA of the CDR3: TGTGCCAGCGGGTGGCGGGGGGAAACAGATACGCAGTATTTT. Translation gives CASGWRGETDTQYF.

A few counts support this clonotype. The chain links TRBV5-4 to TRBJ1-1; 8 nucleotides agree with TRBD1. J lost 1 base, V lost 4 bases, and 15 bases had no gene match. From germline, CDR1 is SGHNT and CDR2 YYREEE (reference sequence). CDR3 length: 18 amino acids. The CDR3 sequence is CASSPRTGTATQNTEAFF. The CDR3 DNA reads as TGTGCCAGCAGCCCCCGGACAGGGACCGCCACCCAGAACACTGAAGCTTTCTTT.

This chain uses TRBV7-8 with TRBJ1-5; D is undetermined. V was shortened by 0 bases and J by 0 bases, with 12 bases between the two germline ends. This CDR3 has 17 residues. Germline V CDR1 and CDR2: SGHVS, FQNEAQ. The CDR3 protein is CASSLAPPGYSNQPQHF. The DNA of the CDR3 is TGTGCCAGCAGCTTAGCCCCACCGGGTTATAGCAATCAGCCCCAGCATTTT.

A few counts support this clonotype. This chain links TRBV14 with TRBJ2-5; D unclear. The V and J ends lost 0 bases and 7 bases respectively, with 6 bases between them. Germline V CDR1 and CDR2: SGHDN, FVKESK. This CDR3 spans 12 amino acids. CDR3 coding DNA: TGTGCCAGCAGCCAAGACGTCTTGACCCAGTACTTC. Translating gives CASSQDVLTQYF.